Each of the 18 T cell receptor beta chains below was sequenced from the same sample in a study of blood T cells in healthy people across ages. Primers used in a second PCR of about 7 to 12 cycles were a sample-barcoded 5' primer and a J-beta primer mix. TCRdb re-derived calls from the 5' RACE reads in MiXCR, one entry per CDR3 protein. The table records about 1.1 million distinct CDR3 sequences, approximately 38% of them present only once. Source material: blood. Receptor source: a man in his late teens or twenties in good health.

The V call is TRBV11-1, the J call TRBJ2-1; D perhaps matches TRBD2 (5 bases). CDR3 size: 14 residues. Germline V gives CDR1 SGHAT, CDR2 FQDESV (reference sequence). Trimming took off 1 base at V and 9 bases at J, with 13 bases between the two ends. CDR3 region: CASSLGLEGTEQFF. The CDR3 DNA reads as TGTGCCAGCAGCTTAGGCCTCGAGGGTACTGAGCAGTTCTTC.

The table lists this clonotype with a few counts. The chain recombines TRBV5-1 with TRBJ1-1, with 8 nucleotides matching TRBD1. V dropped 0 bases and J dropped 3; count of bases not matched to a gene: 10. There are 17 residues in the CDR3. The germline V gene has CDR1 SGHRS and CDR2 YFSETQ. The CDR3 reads CASSLGLIQGEYTEAFF. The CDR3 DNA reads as TGCGCCAGCAGCTTGGGACTAATACAGGGGGAGTACACTGAAGCTTTCTTT.

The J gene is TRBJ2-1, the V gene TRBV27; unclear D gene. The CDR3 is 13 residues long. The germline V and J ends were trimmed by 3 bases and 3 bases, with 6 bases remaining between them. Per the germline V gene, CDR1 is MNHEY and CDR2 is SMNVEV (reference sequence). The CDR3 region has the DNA TGTGCCAGCAGTTTTAACATCTACAATGAGCAGTTCTTC. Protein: CASSFNIYNEQFF.

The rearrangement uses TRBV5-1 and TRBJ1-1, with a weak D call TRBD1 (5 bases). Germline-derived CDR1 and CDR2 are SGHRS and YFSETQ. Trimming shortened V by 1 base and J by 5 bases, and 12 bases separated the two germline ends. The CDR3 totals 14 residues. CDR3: CASSLRAGLTEAFF. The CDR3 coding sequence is TGCGCCAGCAGCTTGAGAGCGGGGCTGACTGAAGCTTTCTTT.

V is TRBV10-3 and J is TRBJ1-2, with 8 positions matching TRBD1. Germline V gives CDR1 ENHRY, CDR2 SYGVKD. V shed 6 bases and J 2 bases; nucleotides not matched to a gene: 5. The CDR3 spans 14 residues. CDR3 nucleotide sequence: TGTGCCATCAGACAAGCAGGGGGCAACTATGGCTACACCTTC. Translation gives CAIRQAGGNYGYTF.

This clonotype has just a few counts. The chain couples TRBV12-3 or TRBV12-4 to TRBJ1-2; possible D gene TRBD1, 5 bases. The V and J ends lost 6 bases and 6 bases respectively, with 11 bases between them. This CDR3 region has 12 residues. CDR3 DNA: TGTGCCAGCAGCCCGGACATTCATGGCTACACCTTC. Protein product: CASSPDIHGYTF.

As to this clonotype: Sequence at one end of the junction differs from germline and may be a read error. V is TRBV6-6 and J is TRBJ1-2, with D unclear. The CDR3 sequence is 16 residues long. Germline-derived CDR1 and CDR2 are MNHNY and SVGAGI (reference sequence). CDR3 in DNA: TGTGCCAGCAGTTACTCGTCGTTAGGGTTTAACTATGGCCACACCTTC. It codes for CASSYSSLGFNYGHTF.

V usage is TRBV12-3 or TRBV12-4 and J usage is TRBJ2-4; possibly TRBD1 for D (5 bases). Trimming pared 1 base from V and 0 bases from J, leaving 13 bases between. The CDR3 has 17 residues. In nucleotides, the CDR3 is TGTGCCAGCAGTTTAGTTCAGGGAACAATAGCCAAAAACATTCAGTACTTC. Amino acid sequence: CASSLVQGTIAKNIQYF.

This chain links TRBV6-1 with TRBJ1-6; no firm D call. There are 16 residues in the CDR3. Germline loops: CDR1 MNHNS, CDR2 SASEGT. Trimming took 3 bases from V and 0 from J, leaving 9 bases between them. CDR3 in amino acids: CASSDLSSSYNSPLHF. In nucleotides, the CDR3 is TGTGCCAGCAGTGATCTAAGCAGCTCCTATAATTCACCCCTCCACTTT.

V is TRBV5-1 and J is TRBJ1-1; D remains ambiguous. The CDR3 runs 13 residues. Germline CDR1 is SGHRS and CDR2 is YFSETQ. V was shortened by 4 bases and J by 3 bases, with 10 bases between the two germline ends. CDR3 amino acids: CASSPVGDTEAFF. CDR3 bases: TGCGCCAGCAGCCCGGTTGGGGACACTGAAGCTTTCTTT.

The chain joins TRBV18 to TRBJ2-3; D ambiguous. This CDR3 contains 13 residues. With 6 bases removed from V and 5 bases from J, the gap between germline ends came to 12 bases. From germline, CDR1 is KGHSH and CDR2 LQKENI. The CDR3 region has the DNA TGTGCCAGCTCCCTTAGCCCCCAAGATACGCAGTATTTT. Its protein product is CASSLSPQDTQYF. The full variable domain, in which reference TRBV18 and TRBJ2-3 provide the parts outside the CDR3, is NAGVMQNPRHLVRRRGQEARLRCSPMKGHSHVYWYRQLPEEGLKFMVYLQKENIIDESGMPKERFSAEFPKEGPSILRIQQVVRGDSAAYFCASSLSPQDTQYFGPGTRLTVL.

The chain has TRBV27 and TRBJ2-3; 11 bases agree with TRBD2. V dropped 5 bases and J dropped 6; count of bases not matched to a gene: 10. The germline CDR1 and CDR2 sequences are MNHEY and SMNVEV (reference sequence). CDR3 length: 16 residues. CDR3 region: CASSPLVAGGPDTQYF. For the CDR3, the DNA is TGTGCCAGCAGTCCCCTGGTAGCGGGGGGGCCTGATACGCAGTATTTT.

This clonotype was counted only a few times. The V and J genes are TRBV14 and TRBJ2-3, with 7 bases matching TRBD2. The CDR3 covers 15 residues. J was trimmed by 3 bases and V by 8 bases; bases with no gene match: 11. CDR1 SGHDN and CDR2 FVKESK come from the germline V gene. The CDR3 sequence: CASPRAGELTDTQYF. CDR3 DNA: TGTGCCAGCCCCCGGGCGGGGGAGTTGACAGATACGCAGTATTTT.

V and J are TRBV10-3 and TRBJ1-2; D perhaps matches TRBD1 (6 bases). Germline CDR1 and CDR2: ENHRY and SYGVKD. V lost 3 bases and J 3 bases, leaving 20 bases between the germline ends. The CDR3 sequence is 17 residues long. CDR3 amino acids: CAISERARQGLYYGYTF. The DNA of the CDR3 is TGTGCCATCAGTGAAAGGGCTCGTCAGGGGCTTTACTATGGCTACACCTTC.

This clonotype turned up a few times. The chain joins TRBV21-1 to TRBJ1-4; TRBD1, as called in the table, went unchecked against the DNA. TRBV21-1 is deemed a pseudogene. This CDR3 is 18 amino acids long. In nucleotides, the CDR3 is TGTGCCAGCAGCAAAAAATATTCCAGGGGCGCAACTAATGAAAAACTGTTTTTT. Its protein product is CASSKKYSRGATNEKLFF.

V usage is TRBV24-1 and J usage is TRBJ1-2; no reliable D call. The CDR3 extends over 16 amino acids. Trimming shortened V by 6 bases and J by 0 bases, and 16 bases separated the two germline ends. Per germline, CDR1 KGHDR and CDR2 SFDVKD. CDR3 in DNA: TGTGCCACCAGTACGTCCGGAGACGGAGCTAACTATGGCTACACCTTC. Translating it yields CATSTSGDGANYGYTF.

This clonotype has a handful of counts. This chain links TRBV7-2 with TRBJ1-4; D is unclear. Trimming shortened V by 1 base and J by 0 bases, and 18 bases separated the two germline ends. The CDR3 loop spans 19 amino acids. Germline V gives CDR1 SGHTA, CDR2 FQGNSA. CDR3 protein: CASSLGSLGRIATNEKLFF. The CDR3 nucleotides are TGTGCCAGCAGCTTAGGGTCCCTAGGCAGGATAGCAACTAATGAAAAACTGTTTTTT.

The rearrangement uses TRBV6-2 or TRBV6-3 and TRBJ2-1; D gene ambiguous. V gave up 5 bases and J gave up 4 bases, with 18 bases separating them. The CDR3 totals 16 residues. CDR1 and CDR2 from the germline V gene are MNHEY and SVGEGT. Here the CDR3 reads CASSRLSVSRYNEQFF. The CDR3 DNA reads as TGTGCCAGCAGTCGCCTTTCAGTGTCTCGATACAATGAGCAGTTCTTC.